The 10 T cell receptor beta chains given below trace back to one sample, sequenced in a study of blood T cell repertoires in COVID-19. Repertoires were generated with immunoSEQ multiplex PCR, while TCRdb's copy carries only in-frame clones and drops some. The table has some 150,000 clones, about 80% seen once. The sample was peripheral blood. These receptors were collected from a man aged 55 to 70 with acute or convalescent COVID-19.

Details on this clone: Other DNA sequences in this specimen translate into the identical CDR3. The chain carries TRBV7-9 and TRBJ1-1; 7 bases match TRBD1. The J segment lost 6 bases and the V segment lost 3 bases, leaving 1 base of the junction unmatched. Germline CDR1 is SEHNR and CDR2 is FQNEAQ (reference sequence). The CDR3 loop spans 12 amino acids. The CDR3 is CASSFGQAEAFF. In DNA, the CDR3 is TGTGCCAGCAGCTTTGGACAGGCTGAAGCTTTCTTT.

The chain joins TRBV27 to TRBJ2-7; maybe TRBD2 (5 bases). The germline V and J ends were trimmed by 4 bases and 5 bases, with 21 bases remaining between them. The CDR3 contains 16 residues. Looked up from germline, CDR1 is MNHEY and CDR2 is SMNVEV (reference sequence). This CDR3 reads CASSSHTSGNRDEQYF. In DNA form, the CDR3 reads TGTGCCAGCAGTTCCCATACGTCGGGAAATAGAGACGAGCAGTACTTC.

This clone was found once. The V and J genes are TRBV5-5 and TRBJ1-2, with D possibly matching TRBD1 (6 bases). This CDR3 is built from 15 residues. V was shortened by 3 bases and J by 6 bases, with 18 bases between the two germline ends. The germline gives CDR1 SGHKS, CDR2 YYEKEE (reference sequence). In DNA, the CDR3 is TGTGCCAGCAGCTCTGGGACACTCGAGATAAATGGCTACACCTTC. Protein product: CASSSGTLEINGYTF.

J is TRBJ1-1 and V is TRBV2; D might be TRBD1 (5 bases). Per germline, CDR1 SNHLY and CDR2 FYNNEI. The CDR3 consists of 15 residues. V was cut by 7 bases and J by 1 base, with 16 bases left in between. The CDR3 here is CASIYTPGGNTEAFF. CDR3 coding DNA: TGTGCCAGCATCTACACCCCGGGGGGGAACACTGAAGCTTTCTTT.

The CDR3 DNA reads as TGTGCCAGCAGCCCAGCGGATGTGGGGAGTCGCGAGCAGTACTTC. This sequence encodes CASSPADVGSREQYF. J is TRBJ2-7 and V is TRBV3-1 (or the pseudogene TRBV3-2); possible D gene TRBD2, 5 bases. The CDR3 is made up of 15 amino acids. CDR1 and CDR2 (germline): LGHDT, YNNKEL (reference sequence). V shed 4 bases and J shed 6 bases, with 19 bases lying between them.

The chain carries TRBV5-6 and TRBJ2-2, with TRBD1 matching 7 bases. The CDR3 spans 15 residues. V shed 1 base, J shed 4 bases, and the junction held 4 bases outside the gene matches. Germline V gives CDR1 SGHDT, CDR2 YYEEEE. Here the CDR3 DNA reads TGTGCCAGCAGCTTGAAGACAGGGACCACCGGGGAGCTGTTTTTT. It translates to CASSLKTGTTGELFF.

J is TRBJ2-2 and V is TRBV12-5, with 15 bases fitting TRBD2. Looked up from germline, CDR1 is LGHNT and CDR2 is FRNRAP. V gave up 6 bases and J gave up 7 bases; unmatched junction bases: 6. The CDR3 loop spans 16 amino acids. This chain's CDR3 is CASGWTSGGVGGELFF. The CDR3 coding sequence is TGTGCTAGTGGATGGACTAGCGGGGGGGTCGGCGGGGAGCTGTTTTTT.

This clone was counted only a few times. This chain links TRBV6-5 with TRBJ1-2; 7 bases fit TRBD1. V shed 6 bases, J shed 0 bases, and the junction held 4 bases outside the gene matches. Germline V gene data show CDR1 as MNHEY and CDR2 as SVGAGI. This CDR3 is 14 amino acids long. CDR3 nucleotide sequence: TGTGCCAGCAGAAAGGGACAGTCTAACTATGGCTACACCTTC. Translated, it gives CASRKGQSNYGYTF.

The gene calls are TRBV3-1 (or the pseudogene TRBV3-2) and TRBJ1-6; D is uncertain. Germline CDR1 LGHDT, CDR2 YNNKEL (reference sequence). V shed 1 base and J shed 7 bases, with 5 bases lying between them. The CDR3 sequence is 13 residues long. This CDR3 is CASSQGRNSPLHF. The CDR3 nucleotides are TGTGCCAGCAGCCAAGGGCGGAATTCACCCCTCCACTTT.

The rearrangement links TRBV5-8 to TRBJ1-2, with 8 bases lining up with TRBD1. The germline CDR1 and CDR2 sequences are SGHTS and YDEGEE. V lost 4 bases to trimming and J lost 4 bases; unmatched junction nucleotides: 6. The CDR3 has 14 amino acids. Here the CDR3 DNA reads TGTGCCAGCAGCCGCGAGACAGGGGCCTATGGCTACACCTTC. It codes for CASSRETGAYGYTF.